This T cell receptor (beta chain) was captured by sequencing in a study of human T cells and chemical hapten exposure. The wider study: Across the whole study, which lasted roughly 24 weeks, patients were given diphenylcyclopropenone on the scalp once a week.

Individual cDNA molecules in this library carried unique molecular identifiers. One entry per CDR3 protein, called by TCRdb with MiXCR from the RACE reads. The sample records about 94,000 distinct CDR3 sequences, about 9% being singletons. This clonotype was seen repeatedly, ten times or more. Its antigen is as yet unknown. Time point of the sample: patch test 2, 6 weeks after DPC sensitization. Treatment described: therapeutic diphenylcyclopropenone sensitization with weekly scalp DPC. General observations from the study: Controls had significantly fewer large CDR3 similarity clusters than were formed by expanded TCRs. Those TCRs sitting above 1 in 1000 frequency stayed the same with DPC sensitization.

The source material was whole blood, sampled in connection with sensitization to the hapten diphenylcyclopropenone (DPC). This TCR was sampled from a middle-aged woman with alopecia areata. Some clones in this sample may be carry-over from other donors' samples.

The CDR3 reads CASSVQETQYF. The CDR3 bases are TGTGCCAGCAGTGTACAAGAGACCCAGTACTTC. The gene calls are TRBV5-6 and TRBJ2-5; no firm D call. This CDR3 region has 11 residues. Between the trimmed V and J ends, which lost 5 bases and 2 bases, there was a span of 4 bases. The germline V gene encodes CDR1 SGHDT and CDR2 YYEEEE.